Sequencing of this T cell receptor (beta chain) was carried out in a study of graft-versus-host responses after intestinal transplantation. Study as a whole: Induction using anti-thymocyte globulin, followed by tacrolimus and steroids for approximately 3 years, was given to all recipients.

General study points: Some GvH clones appeared in ileal mucosa or blood before recipient bone marrow. After transplant, early declines in HvG clones were associated with peak levels of circulating GvH clones.

With regard to this clone: Its specificity is unknown.

Profiling relied on immunoSEQ multiplex PCR, and the TCRdb table lists in-frame clones only, not all of them. The sample carries 5,200 or so clones, 70% to 80% recorded once. The sequences come from PBMCs, collected 300 to 340 days after intestinal transplant. The clonotype comes from a human patient who received an intestinal transplant, so some T cells may come from the graft donor.

This chain's CDR3 is CASSFTENTEAFF. CDR3 in DNA: TGTGCCAGCAGCTTCACAGAGAACACTGAAGCTTTCTTT. The V call is TRBV7-2, the J call TRBJ1-1; D is unclear. The V gene lost 3 bases and the J gene lost 1 base, with 6 bases spanning the gap. This CDR3 comprises 13 residues. Germline V gene lookup returns CDR1 SGHTA and CDR2 FQGNSA.